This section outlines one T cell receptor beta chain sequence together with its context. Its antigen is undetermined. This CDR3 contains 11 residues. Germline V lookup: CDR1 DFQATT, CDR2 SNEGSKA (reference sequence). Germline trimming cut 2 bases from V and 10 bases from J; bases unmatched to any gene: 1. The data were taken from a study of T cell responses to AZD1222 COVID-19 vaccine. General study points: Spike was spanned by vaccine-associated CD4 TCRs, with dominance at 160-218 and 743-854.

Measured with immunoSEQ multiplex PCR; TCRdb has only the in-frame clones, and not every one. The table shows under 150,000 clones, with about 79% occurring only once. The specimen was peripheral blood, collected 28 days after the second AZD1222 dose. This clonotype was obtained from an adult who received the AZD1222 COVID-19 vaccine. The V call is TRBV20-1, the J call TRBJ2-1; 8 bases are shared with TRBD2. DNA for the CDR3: TGCAGTGCTAGATCTAGCGGGGAGCAGTTCTTC. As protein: CSARSSGEQFF.